The rows below give T cell receptor beta chains drawn from one sample of a study of blood T cell repertoires in COVID-19. Sequenced by immunoSEQ multiplex PCR; TCRdb stores in-frame clones only, minus some. The table includes 220,000 or so clones, 85% to 90% detected once. Sequenced sample: PBMCs or T cells enriched from blood (not recorded which). All receptors come from a woman aged 18-35 years in a cohort exposed to, infected with or recovered from COVID-19 (not recorded which). CDR3s include the opening cysteine and the closing phenylalanine or tryptophan. Fields, in order: V gene, J gene, clone size, D gene, CDR3 protein, CDR3 DNA. D genes are given only for firm matches. Expanded clones get a size class; other rows say once, few or many, or leave the size out.

v_gene: TRBV11-2; j_gene: TRBJ1-6; abundance: -; d_gene: -; CDR3aa: CASSSLTEGQNSPLHF; CDR3nt: TGTGCCAGCAGCTCTCTGACGGAGGGTCAAAATTCACCCCTCCACTTT
v_gene: TRBV7-3; j_gene: TRBJ1-2; abundance: -; d_gene: -; CDR3aa: CASRPDRNPNYGYTF; CDR3nt: TGTGCCAGCAGACCGGACAGAAACCCTAACTATGGCTACACCTTC
v_gene: TRBV27; j_gene: TRBJ1-1; abundance: -; d_gene: -; CDR3aa: CASRTGTSNTEAFF; CDR3nt: TGTGCCAGCAGAACAGGTACCTCGAACACTGAAGCTTTCTTT
v_gene: TRBV5-1; j_gene: TRBJ2-1; abundance: once; d_gene: -; CDR3aa: CASSLVSSVPYNEQFF; CDR3nt: TGCGCCAGCAGCTTGGTATCTAGCGTCCCCTACAATGAGCAGTTCTTC
v_gene: TRBV13; j_gene: TRBJ2-7; abundance: -; d_gene: TRBD1; CDR3aa: CASSLGLGTAVVNEQYF; CDR3nt: TGTGCCAGCAGCTTAGGCCTCGGGACAGCGGTAGTAAACGAGCAGTACTTC
v_gene: TRBV7-9; j_gene: TRBJ2-1; abundance: -; d_gene: -; CDR3aa: CASSQRVGAYNEQFF; CDR3nt: TGTGCCAGCAGCCAAAGAGTGGGAGCCTACAATGAGCAGTTCTTC
v_gene: TRBV2; j_gene: TRBJ1-4; abundance: -; d_gene: TRBD1; CDR3aa: CASSEATGGREKLFF; CDR3nt: TGTGCCAGCAGTGAAGCGACAGGGGGAAGGGAAAAACTGTTTTTT
v_gene: TRBV3-1/TRBV3-2; j_gene: TRBJ2-2; abundance: few; d_gene: -; CDR3aa: CASSQALSAGSLYTGELFF; CDR3nt: TGTGCCAGCAGCCAAGCCCTTTCTGCGGGGAGCTTGTACACCGGGGAGCTGTTTTTT
v_gene: TRBV6-5; j_gene: TRBJ1-2; abundance: -; d_gene: -; CDR3aa: CASSYEAGGYTF; CDR3nt: TGTGCCAGCAGTTATGAGGCGGGGGGCTACACCTTC
v_gene: TRBV18; j_gene: TRBJ1-2; abundance: -; d_gene: TRBD1; CDR3aa: CASSPGTGLRYGYTF; CDR3nt: TGTGCCAGCTCACCTGGGACAGGGTTGCGCTATGGCTACACCTTC
v_gene: TRBV5-5; j_gene: TRBJ1-1; abundance: -; d_gene: TRBD1; CDR3aa: CASSLGPGTGGYSEVEAFF; CDR3nt: TGTGCCAGCAGCTTGGGGCCCGGGACAGGGGGCTATTCGGAGGTTGAAGCTTTCTTT
v_gene: TRBV7-3; j_gene: TRBJ1-6; abundance: few; d_gene: -; CDR3aa: CASSEQGPSNDSPLHF; CDR3nt: TGTGCCAGCAGCGAACAGGGTCCCAGTAACGATTCACCCCTCCACTTT
v_gene: TRBV9; j_gene: TRBJ1-2; abundance: -; d_gene: -; CDR3aa: CASSPSDRNYGYTF; CDR3nt: TGTGCCAGCAGCCCCTCAGACAGAAACTATGGCTACACCTTC
v_gene: TRBV5-1; j_gene: TRBJ2-7; abundance: once; d_gene: -; CDR3aa: CASSPSTVGNSYEQYF; CDR3nt: TGCGCCAGCAGCCCCTCGACAGTGGGGAACTCCTACGAGCAGTACTTC
v_gene: TRBV4-2; j_gene: TRBJ2-5; abundance: -; d_gene: TRBD1; CDR3aa: CASSPTHTGGETQYF; CDR3nt: TGTGCCAGCAGCCCAACCCACACAGGGGGGGAGACCCAGTACTTC
v_gene: TRBV30; j_gene: TRBJ2-1; abundance: -; d_gene: TRBD2; CDR3aa: CAWSVLGGSSYNEQFF; CDR3nt: TGTGCCTGGAGTGTACTAGGCGGGAGCTCCTACAATGAGCAGTTCTTC
v_gene: TRBV19; j_gene: TRBJ1-5; abundance: -; d_gene: TRBD1; CDR3aa: CASSILWQGDNQPQHF; CDR3nt: TGTGCCAGTAGTATCCTTTGGCAGGGGGACAATCAGCCCCAGCATTTT
v_gene: TRBV3-1/TRBV3-2; j_gene: TRBJ2-3; abundance: many; d_gene: TRBD2; CDR3aa: CASSQAGSSGGGDTQYF; CDR3nt: TGTGCCAGCAGCCAAGCGGGTTCTAGCGGGGGTGGGGATACGCAGTATTTT
v_gene: TRBV18; j_gene: TRBJ1-6; abundance: -; d_gene: -; CDR3aa: CASSPGRVNSPLHF; CDR3nt: TGTGCCAGCTCACCAGGCAGGGTCAATTCACCCCTCCACTTT
v_gene: TRBV7-9; j_gene: TRBJ1-4; abundance: -; d_gene: -; CDR3aa: CASSYTTGGAGEKLFF; CDR3nt: TGTGCCAGCAGCTATACGACAGGAGGTGCAGGTGAAAAACTGTTTTTT
v_gene: TRBV27; j_gene: TRBJ2-7; abundance: once; d_gene: TRBD1; CDR3aa: CASSSGTGYYEQYF; CDR3nt: TGTGCCAGCAGTTCCGGGACAGGGTACTACGAGCAGTACTTC
v_gene: TRBV19; j_gene: TRBJ1-4; abundance: -; d_gene: -; CDR3aa: CASSIATNNEKLFF; CDR3nt: TGTGCCAGTAGTATAGCTACGAATAATGAAAAACTGTTTTTT
v_gene: TRBV5-6; j_gene: TRBJ1-2; abundance: -; d_gene: TRBD1; CDR3aa: CASSLGGQGWDYGYTF; CDR3nt: TGTGCCAGCAGCTTGGGTGGACAGGGATGGGACTATGGCTACACCTTC
v_gene: TRBV27; j_gene: TRBJ1-4; abundance: -; d_gene: TRBD1; CDR3aa: CASSFEGARYEKLFF; CDR3nt: TGTGCCAGCAGTTTCGAGGGGGCTAGATACGAAAAACTGTTTTTT
v_gene: TRBV10-1; j_gene: TRBJ2-1; abundance: -; d_gene: TRBD2; CDR3aa: CASSEFLAGVYNEQFF; CDR3nt: TGCGCCAGCAGTGAGTTTTTGGCGGGAGTGTACAATGAGCAGTTCTTC
v_gene: TRBV3-1/TRBV3-2; j_gene: TRBJ1-1; abundance: once; d_gene: -; CDR3aa: CASSQEGRAGTEAFF; CDR3nt: TGTGCCAGCAGCCAAGAGGGCAGGGCCGGCACTGAAGCTTTCTTT
v_gene: TRBV5-1; j_gene: TRBJ1-1; abundance: -; d_gene: -; CDR3aa: CASSLGRATEAFF; CDR3nt: TGCGCCAGCAGCTTAGGCAGGGCCACTGAAGCTTTCTTT
v_gene: TRBV5-1; j_gene: TRBJ1-2; abundance: -; d_gene: -; CDR3aa: CASSLDVAGRGYGYTF; CDR3nt: TGCGCCAGCAGCTTGGACGTGGCAGGGAGGGGATATGGCTACACCTTC
v_gene: TRBV19; j_gene: TRBJ2-7; abundance: -; d_gene: -; CDR3aa: CASSPIPGTYEQYF; CDR3nt: TGTGCCAGTAGTCCGATCCCCGGGACCTACGAGCAGTACTTC
v_gene: TRBV5-1; j_gene: TRBJ2-7; abundance: -; d_gene: TRBD1; CDR3aa: CASSTQGQGFDEQYF; CDR3nt: TGCGCCAGCAGTACCCAAGGACAGGGGTTTGACGAGCAGTACTTC
v_gene: TRBV9; j_gene: TRBJ1-2; abundance: -; d_gene: TRBD1; CDR3aa: CASSVAPTGGRGYTF; CDR3nt: TGTGCCAGCAGCGTAGCCCCGACAGGGGGGAGAGGCTACACCTTC
v_gene: TRBV7-3; j_gene: TRBJ1-1; abundance: -; d_gene: -; CDR3aa: CASSTYTGVTENTEAFF; CDR3nt: TGTGCCAGCAGCACCTACACGGGGGTGACAGAGAACACTGAAGCTTTCTTT
v_gene: TRBV28; j_gene: TRBJ2-1; abundance: once; d_gene: TRBD2; CDR3aa: CATLAGGHYNEQFF; CDR3nt: TGTGCCACCCTAGCGGGGGGGCACTACAATGAGCAGTTCTTC
v_gene: TRBV7-8; j_gene: TRBJ1-4; abundance: -; d_gene: -; CDR3aa: CASSRGPTREGHTIF; CDR3nt: TGTGCCAGCAGCCGAGGCCCGACAAGGGAGGGCCACACGATTTTT
v_gene: TRBV14; j_gene: TRBJ1-5; abundance: -; d_gene: -; CDR3aa: CASSRDINQPQHF; CDR3nt: TGTGCCAGCAGCCGGGACATAAATCAGCCCCAGCATTTT
v_gene: TRBV15; j_gene: TRBJ2-7; abundance: once; d_gene: TRBD1; CDR3aa: CATSRVTGAYEQYF; CDR3nt: TGTGCCACCAGCAGAGTCACAGGGGCTTACGAGCAGTACTTC
v_gene: TRBV12-5; j_gene: TRBJ2-3; abundance: -; d_gene: -; CDR3aa: CAFLRDPQNTQYF; CDR3nt: TGTGCCTTCCTCAGGGATCCCCAAAATACGCAGTATTTT
v_gene: TRBV5-8; j_gene: TRBJ1-2; abundance: -; d_gene: -; CDR3aa: CASSFSNAGPINGYTF; CDR3nt: TGTGCCAGCAGCTTCTCCAATGCAGGGCCGATAAATGGCTACACCTTC
v_gene: TRBV19; j_gene: TRBJ1-5; abundance: -; d_gene: TRBD1; CDR3aa: CASSYGTDYSNQPQHF; CDR3nt: TGTGCCAGTAGTTACGGGACAGACTATAGCAATCAGCCCCAGCATTTT
v_gene: TRBV11-2; j_gene: TRBJ1-2; abundance: -; d_gene: TRBD1; CDR3aa: CASSSQGTGVGYTF; CDR3nt: TGTGCCAGCAGCTCCCAAGGGACAGGGGTGGGCTACACCTTC
v_gene: TRBV28; j_gene: TRBJ2-5; abundance: -; d_gene: TRBD1; CDR3aa: CASSFRQGLGETQYF; CDR3nt: TGTGCCAGCAGTTTCCGACAGGGTTTGGGGGAGACCCAGTACTTC
v_gene: TRBV3-1/TRBV3-2; j_gene: TRBJ2-1; abundance: -; d_gene: TRBD2; CDR3aa: CASSDYSGGDNNEQFF; CDR3nt: TGTGCCAGCAGTGACTACAGCGGGGGGGACAACAATGAGCAGTTCTTC
v_gene: TRBV24-1; j_gene: TRBJ2-1; abundance: -; d_gene: TRBD1; CDR3aa: CATSEGQGTYNEQFF; CDR3nt: TGTGCCACCAGTGAGGGACAGGGAACCTACAATGAGCAGTTCTTC
v_gene: TRBV7-8; j_gene: TRBJ2-1; abundance: -; d_gene: -; CDR3aa: CASSAPLGQGNEQFF; CDR3nt: TGTGCCAGCAGCGCGCCCTTGGGGCAGGGCAATGAGCAGTTCTTC
v_gene: TRBV5-1; j_gene: TRBJ2-5; abundance: -; d_gene: TRBD1; CDR3aa: CASSFAAGGPQETQYF; CDR3nt: TGCGCCAGCAGCTTTGCGGCAGGGGGCCCCCAAGAGACCCAGTACTTC
v_gene: TRBV9; j_gene: TRBJ2-5; abundance: -; d_gene: TRBD1; CDR3aa: CASSTLKAGGAETQYF; CDR3nt: TGTGCCAGCAGCACCCTCAAGGCAGGGGGCGCAGAGACCCAGTACTTC
v_gene: TRBV3-1/TRBV3-2; j_gene: TRBJ1-3; abundance: -; d_gene: -; CDR3aa: CASSQATWPGSGNTIYF; CDR3nt: TGTGCCAGCAGCCAAGCTACGTGGCCCGGGTCTGGAAACACCATATATTTT
v_gene: TRBV11-3; j_gene: TRBJ2-1; abundance: few; d_gene: TRBD1; CDR3aa: CASSLGPGGWDEQFF; CDR3nt: TGTGCCAGCAGCTTAGGCCCAGGGGGCTGGGATGAGCAGTTCTTC
v_gene: TRBV3-1/TRBV3-2; j_gene: TRBJ1-5; abundance: -; d_gene: -; CDR3aa: CASSQGGSGQPQHF; CDR3nt: TGTGCCAGCAGCCAGGGCGGGAGTGGTCAGCCCCAGCATTTT
v_gene: TRBV7-2; j_gene: TRBJ2-1; abundance: -; d_gene: -; CDR3aa: CASSPIKRQAYLGNEQFF; CDR3nt: TGTGCCAGCAGCCCGATCAAACGACAGGCCTACTTAGGGAATGAGCAGTTCTTC
v_gene: TRBV7-8; j_gene: TRBJ2-7; abundance: once; d_gene: -; CDR3aa: CASSLVLGTEQYF; CDR3nt: TGTGCCAGCAGCTTAGTGCTAGGTACCGAGCAGTACTTC
v_gene: TRBV24-1; j_gene: TRBJ1-2; abundance: -; d_gene: -; CDR3aa: CATSDLYGYTF; CDR3nt: TGTGCCACCAGTGACCTCTATGGCTACACCTTC
v_gene: TRBV28; j_gene: TRBJ1-4; abundance: -; d_gene: -; CDR3aa: CASSPPQGPGLHEKLFF; CDR3nt: TGTGCCAGCAGTCCACCTCAGGGCCCTGGGCTTCATGAAAAACTGTTTTTT